Presented here are 24 T cell receptor beta chains from one specimen sequenced in a study of cytomegalovirus exposure and HLA in healthy donors. Amplification used 60 Vbeta primers and 13 Jbeta primers. Profiling relied on immunoSEQ multiplex PCR, and the TCRdb table lists in-frame clones only, not all of them. The data show some 140,000 clones, approximately 69% seen once. The sample comprised PBMCs. All receptors come from a man aged 25 to 40 in good health and CMV-seronegative.

The gene calls are TRBV9 and TRBJ2-1, with TRBD1 as a possible D gene (6 bases). The germline V gene encodes CDR1 SGDLS and CDR2 YYNGEE. V lost 0 bases and J lost 5, with 12 bases in between. This CDR3 has 15 amino acids. The CDR3 reads CASSVGDTGNNEQFF. For the CDR3, the DNA is TGTGCCAGCAGCGTAGGGGACACTGGTAACAATGAGCAGTTCTTC.

This clone was seen only a few times. The chain links TRBV6-4 to TRBJ2-2, with D uncertain. Germline values: CDR1 MRHNA, CDR2 SNTAGT. The CDR3 runs to 14 residues. Trimming left V 2 bases short and J 2 bases short, with 6 bases between. The CDR3 here is CASSDNSNTGELFF. The CDR3 DNA reads TGTGCCAGCAGTGACAACAGCAACACCGGGGAGCTGTTTTTT.

The sample holds a few counts of this clone. Here the CDR3 reads CASSEQGTGGRGAFF. The CDR3 coding sequence is TGTGCCAGCAGTGAGCAAGGGACAGGGGGTCGGGGCGCTTTCTTT. The rearrangement uses TRBV2 and TRBJ1-1; 11 nucleotides agree with TRBD1. The CDR3 is 15 residues long. CDR1 is SNHLY, CDR2 FYNNEI, per germline. After removal of 3 bases from V and 11 bases from J, the junction contained 11 bases not matched to a gene.

A word on this clone: A junction end diverges from the germline sequence, so it may reflect a read error. CDR3 loop: CSASMPPGEGF. The CDR3 bases are TGCAGTGCTAGTATGCCGCCAGGGGAGGGATTT. The genes are TRBV20-1 and TRBJ1-1; possible D gene TRBD1, 6 bases. CDR3 length: 11 amino acids. Germline V CDR1 and CDR2: DFQATT, SNEGSKA (reference sequence).

The rearrangement uses TRBV19 and TRBJ1-4, with TRBD1 matching over 7 bases. The CDR3 runs 14 residues. The V and J ends lost 5 bases and 7 bases, in that order; junction bases with no gene match: 7. The germline CDR1 and CDR2 sequences are LNHDA and SQIVND (reference sequence). The CDR3 nucleotides are TGTGCCAGTAGTCAAGGGGGCACCGGTGAAAAACTGTTTTTT. This codes for CASSQGGTGEKLFF.

This clone was picked up a small number of times. At one end the junction does not follow the germline gene, possibly because of a read error. The gene calls are TRBV19 and TRBJ2-3, with 10 bases identical to TRBD1. The CDR3 contains 14 residues. Germline loops: CDR1 LNHDA, CDR2 SQIVND (reference sequence). The CDR3 spells CASSKTGGTDTQYF. The CDR3 bases are TGTGCCAGTAGTAAGACAGGGGGCACGGATACGCAGTATTTT.

The CDR3 coding sequence is TGTGCCAGCAGCGGAAGGTTAACAGCGAACACTGAAGCTTTCTTT. Amino acid sequence: CASSGRLTANTEAFF. The V call is TRBV5-6, the J call TRBJ1-1; D gene ambiguous. The CDR3 extends over 15 amino acids. Deletions cut 4 bases from V and 1 base from J, with 14 bases between. Looked up from germline, CDR1 is SGHDT and CDR2 is YYEEEE.

A word on this clone: A junction boundary mismatches the germline segment, possibly from a read error. V usage is TRBV7-9 and J usage is TRBJ1-2, with D possibly matching TRBD1 (5 bases). Per the germline V gene, CDR1 is SEHNR and CDR2 is FQNEAQ (reference sequence). This CDR3 comprises 11 residues. CDR3 in amino acids: CASMEGQGYPF. CDR3 in DNA: TGTGCCAGCATGGAGGGGCAAGGCTACCCCTTC.

This clone turned up a few times. This sequence joins TRBV4-3 and TRBJ2-1; possibly TRBD2 for D (5 bases). The germline V gene encodes CDR1 LGHNA and CDR2 YSLEER. The V end lost 0 bases, the J end lost 2 bases, and 11 bases lay between the germline ends. The CDR3 is 16 amino acids. CDR3 in amino acids: CASSQDPGKTYNEQFF. Written as DNA, the CDR3 is TGCGCCAGCAGCCAAGATCCGGGGAAGACCTACAATGAGCAGTTCTTC.

Only a few counts were recorded for this clone. This sequence joins TRBV28 and TRBJ1-2; tentatively, D is TRBD1 (5 bases). Germline lookup yields CDR1 MDHEN and CDR2 SYDVKM. Trimming took off 5 bases at V and 4 bases at J, with 14 bases between the two ends. This CDR3 is 14 amino acids long. CDR3 DNA: TGTGCCAGCAGTATAAGATCCACAGGCTATGGCTACACCTTC. Translation: CASSIRSTGYGYTF.

J is TRBJ1-1 and V is TRBV4-3; tentatively, D is TRBD1 (5 bases). The CDR3 contains 17 residues. Per the germline V gene, CDR1 is LGHNA and CDR2 is YSLEER. Trimming removed 1 base from V and 0 bases from J, with 15 bases in between. CDR3 coding DNA: TGCGCCAGCAGCCAAGGGGGCGGGGGGATAATGAACACTGAAGCTTTCTTT. It specifies CASSQGGGGIMNTEAFF.

In its sample, this clone was seen a few times. The genes are TRBV7-9 and TRBJ2-5; a possible D gene is TRBD2 (5 bases). The V end was cut by 1 base, the J end by 4 bases, with 10 bases between. CDR3 length: 14 amino acids. CDR1 SEHNR and CDR2 FQNEAQ come from the germline V gene (reference sequence). The CDR3 nucleotides read TGTGCCAGCAGCTTAGATGGACTCGGAGAGACCCAGTACTTC. This translates into CASSLDGLGETQYF.

The chain is built from TRBV6-6 and TRBJ2-5, with TRBD1 matching over 9 bases. Germline V gene sequence: CDR1 MNHNY, CDR2 SVGAGI (reference sequence). The V and J ends lost 5 bases and 5 bases, in that order; junction bases with no gene match: 9. This CDR3 is 15 amino acids long. The CDR3 is CASSQPGQGIETQYF. Written as DNA, the CDR3 is TGTGCCAGCAGTCAACCCGGACAGGGGATTGAGACCCAGTACTTC.

This clone was counted between two and nine times. The V and J genes are TRBV5-1 and TRBJ1-1; TRBD1 is a possible D gene (5 bases). Trimming removed 0 bases from V and 1 base from J, with 10 bases in between. This CDR3 comprises 15 residues. The germline gives CDR1 SGHRS, CDR2 YFSETQ. CDR3: CASSLEARENTEAFF. DNA of the CDR3: TGCGCCAGCAGCTTGGAGGCCAGGGAGAACACTGAAGCTTTCTTT.

This clone was counted between two and nine times. This CDR3 reads CASRWDINQPQHF. The CDR3 DNA follows: TGTGCCAGCAGGTGGGACATCAATCAGCCCCAGCATTTT. V is TRBV2 and J is TRBJ1-5; a possible D gene is TRBD1 (6 bases). Germline V CDR1 and CDR2: SNHLY, FYNNEI. Trimming left V 6 bases short and J 3 bases short, with 9 bases between. The CDR3 has 13 amino acids.

The chain combines TRBV5-6 with TRBJ1-5, with D hard to call. The ends were cut back, 2 bases at V and 3 bases at J, with 6 bases in the middle. This CDR3 contains 13 residues. Germline values: CDR1 SGHDT, CDR2 YYEEEE. CDR3 sequence reads: CASSFADNQPQHF. CDR3 coding DNA: TGTGCCAGCAGCTTCGCAGACAATCAGCCCCAGCATTTT.

This clone was detected only a few times. The chain recombines TRBV20-1 with TRBJ1-2, with D maybe TRBD1 (6 bases). CDR3 length: 11 residues. V was pared by 5 bases and J by 4 bases, with 8 bases between. Germline lookup yields CDR1 DFQATT and CDR2 SNEGSKA (reference sequence). The CDR3 region is CSAWGLYGYTF. CDR3 DNA sequence: TGCAGTGCTTGGGGGCTCTATGGCTACACCTTC.

The J gene is TRBJ2-1, the V gene TRBV7-6, with 9 bases fitting TRBD1. Germline lookup yields CDR1 SGHVS and CDR2 FNYEAQ. V shed 6 bases, J shed 5 bases, and the junction held 8 bases outside the gene matches. This CDR3 region has 15 residues. The CDR3 loop reads CASRPQGAMHNEQFF. The CDR3 region has the DNA TGTGCCAGCAGGCCACAGGGGGCGATGCACAATGAGCAGTTCTTC.

The chain couples TRBV25-1 to TRBJ2-5, with 11 bases lining up with TRBD2. Germline lookup yields CDR1 MGHDK and CDR2 SYGVNS. The junction had 3 bases not matched to a gene; V was cut back by 2 bases and J by 4 bases. CDR3 length: 15 amino acids. In nucleotides, the CDR3 is TGTGCCAGCAGTGAAATAGCGGGGGGGCCAGAGACCCAGTACTTC. This gives the protein CASSEIAGGPETQYF.

J is TRBJ2-5 and V is TRBV5-6, with a weak D call TRBD2 (7 bases). Trimming took off 0 bases at V and 1 base at J, with 16 bases between the two ends. Germline values: CDR1 SGHDT, CDR2 YYEEEE. CDR3 length: 17 residues. In DNA, the CDR3 is TGTGCCAGCAGCTTGGTTAGTGGGGGGGCGCTCCAAGAGACCCAGTACTTC. Translated: CASSLVSGGALQETQYF. Full variable domain (outside the CDR3, taken from reference TRBV5-6 and TRBJ2-5): DAGVTQSPTHLIKTRGQQVTLRCSPKSGHDTVSWYQQALGQGPQFIFQYYEEEERQRGNFPDRFSGHQFPNYSSELNVNALLLGDSALYLCASSLVSGGALQETQYFGPGTRLLVL.

V and J are TRBV18 and TRBJ2-3, with a possible D match to TRBD2 (7 bases). Germline V lookup: CDR1 KGHSH, CDR2 LQKENI. The length of the CDR3 is 16 residues. Trimming took 0 bases from V and 4 from J, leaving 14 bases between them. CDR3 region: CASSPPVGGGADTQYF. CDR3 sequence (DNA): TGTGCCAGCTCACCACCGGTTGGGGGGGGCGCAGATACGCAGTATTTT.

The chain joins TRBV2 to TRBJ2-1; D not resolved. Germline CDR1 SNHLY, CDR2 FYNNEI. V was cut by 4 bases and J by 3 bases, with 13 bases left in between. This CDR3 region has 15 residues. CDR3 nucleotide sequence: TGTGCCAGCAGTGCATCGGCTAGTCGCTACAATGAGCAGTTCTTC. Residues: CASSASASRYNEQFF. The full variable domain, completed using reference TRBV2 and TRBJ2-1, is EPEVTQTPSHQVTQMGQEVILRCVPISNHLYFYWYRQILGQKVEFLVSFYNNEISEKSEIFDDQFSVERPDGSNFTLKIRSTKLEDSAMYFCASSASASRYNEQFFGPGTRLTVL.

The chain links TRBV29-1 to TRBJ2-3, with 9 bases lining up with TRBD1. The V gene's germline CDR1 is SQVTM and CDR2 ANQGSEA. CDR3 size: 14 residues. Trimming cost V 6 bases and J 0 bases; bases outside gene matches: 4. The CDR3 bases are TGCAGCGTGAGGACAGGGGCGAGCACAGATACGCAGTATTTT. The encoded protein is CSVRTGASTDTQYF.

In this sample, this clone turned up a few times. The chain carries TRBV11-2 and TRBJ1-6; 8 nucleotides match TRBD1. The CDR3 loop spans 15 amino acids. Germline CDR1 is SGHAT and CDR2 is FQNNGV. The V gene end was trimmed by 5 bases and the J gene end by 8 bases; junction bases not matched to a gene: 8. The CDR3 reads CASSPIRGRDSPLHF. The CDR3 nucleotides read TGTGCCAGCAGCCCAATCAGGGGGCGGGATTCACCCCTCCACTTT. Filled out from reference TRBV11-2 and TRBJ1-6, the complete variable domain reads EAGVAQSPRYKIIEKRQSVAFWCNPISGHATLYWYQQILGQGPKLLIQFQNNGVVDDSQLPKDRFSAERLKGVDSTLKIQPAKLEDSAVYLCASSPIRGRDSPLHFGNGTRLTVT.